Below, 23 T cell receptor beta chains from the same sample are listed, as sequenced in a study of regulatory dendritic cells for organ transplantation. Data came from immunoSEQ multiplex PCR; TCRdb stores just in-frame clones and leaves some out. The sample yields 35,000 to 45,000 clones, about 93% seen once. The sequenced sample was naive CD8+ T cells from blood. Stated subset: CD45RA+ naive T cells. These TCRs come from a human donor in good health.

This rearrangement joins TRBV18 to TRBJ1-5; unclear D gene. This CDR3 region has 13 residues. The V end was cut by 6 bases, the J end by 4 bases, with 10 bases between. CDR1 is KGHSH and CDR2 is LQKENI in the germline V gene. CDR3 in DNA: TGTGCCAGCTCCCTTAGCCAGAATCAGCCCCAGCATTTT. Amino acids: CASSLSQNQPQHF.

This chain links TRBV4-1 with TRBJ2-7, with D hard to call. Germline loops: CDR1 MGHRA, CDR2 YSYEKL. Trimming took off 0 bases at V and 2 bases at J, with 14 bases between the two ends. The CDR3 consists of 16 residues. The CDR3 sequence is CASSQDFRASTYEQYF. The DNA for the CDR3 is TGCGCCAGCAGCCAAGACTTCCGGGCCTCAACCTACGAGCAGTACTTC.

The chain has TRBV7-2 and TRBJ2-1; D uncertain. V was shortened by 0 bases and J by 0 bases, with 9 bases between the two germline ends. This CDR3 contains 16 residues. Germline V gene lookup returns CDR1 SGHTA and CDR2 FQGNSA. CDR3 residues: CASSLAASRSYNEQFF. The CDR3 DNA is TGTGCCAGCAGCTTAGCGGCTAGTCGCTCCTACAATGAGCAGTTCTTC.

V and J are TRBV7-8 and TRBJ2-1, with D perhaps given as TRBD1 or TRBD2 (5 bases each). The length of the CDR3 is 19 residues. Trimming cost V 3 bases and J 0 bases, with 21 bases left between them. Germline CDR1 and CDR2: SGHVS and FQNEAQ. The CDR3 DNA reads TGTGCCAGCAGCTTTATCGGGACCACCGGGACGGGCTCCTACAATGAGCAGTTCTTC. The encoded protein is CASSFIGTTGTGSYNEQFF.

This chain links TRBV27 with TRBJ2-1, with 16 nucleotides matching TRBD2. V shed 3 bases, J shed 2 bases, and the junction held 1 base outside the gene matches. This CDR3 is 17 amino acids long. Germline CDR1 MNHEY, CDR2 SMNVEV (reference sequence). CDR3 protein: CASSLGLAGGTYNEQFF. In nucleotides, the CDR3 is TGTGCCAGCAGTTTGGGACTAGCGGGAGGGACCTACAATGAGCAGTTCTTC.

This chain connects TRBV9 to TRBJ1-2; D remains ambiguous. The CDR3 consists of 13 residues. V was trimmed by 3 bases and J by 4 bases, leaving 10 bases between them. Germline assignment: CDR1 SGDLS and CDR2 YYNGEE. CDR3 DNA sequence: TGTGCCAGCAGCGCCAGAAACTTCTATGGCTACACCTTC. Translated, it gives CASSARNFYGYTF. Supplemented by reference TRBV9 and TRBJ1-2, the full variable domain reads DSGVTQTPKHLITATGQRVTLRCSPRSGDLSVYWYQQSLDQGLQFLIQYYNGEERAKGNILERFSAQQFPDLHSELNLSSLELGDSALYFCASSARNFYGYTFGSGTRLTVV.

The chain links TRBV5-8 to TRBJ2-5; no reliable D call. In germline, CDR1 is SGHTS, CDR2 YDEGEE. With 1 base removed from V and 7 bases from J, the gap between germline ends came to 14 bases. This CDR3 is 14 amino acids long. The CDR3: CASSLQLLAGTQYF. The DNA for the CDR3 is TGTGCCAGCAGCTTGCAGTTGTTGGCAGGGACCCAGTACTTC.

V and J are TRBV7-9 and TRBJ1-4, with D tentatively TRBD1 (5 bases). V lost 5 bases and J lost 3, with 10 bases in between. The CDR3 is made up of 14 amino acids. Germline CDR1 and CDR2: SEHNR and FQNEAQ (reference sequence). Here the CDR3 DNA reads TGTGCCAGCAGCCCTCGGGGCCCTAATGAAAAACTGTTTTTT. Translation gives CASSPRGPNEKLFF.

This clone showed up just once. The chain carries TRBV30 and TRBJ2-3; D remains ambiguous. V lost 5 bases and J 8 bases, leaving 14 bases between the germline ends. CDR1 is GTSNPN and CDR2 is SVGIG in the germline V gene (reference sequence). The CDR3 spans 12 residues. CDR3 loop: CAWAQVIGTQYF. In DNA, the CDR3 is TGTGCCTGGGCCCAGGTGATAGGTACGCAGTATTTT.

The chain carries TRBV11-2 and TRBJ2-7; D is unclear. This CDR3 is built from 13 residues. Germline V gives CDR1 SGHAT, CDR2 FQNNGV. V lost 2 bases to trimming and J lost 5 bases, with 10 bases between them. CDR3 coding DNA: TGTGCCAGCAGCTTATTAGTCCTAGACGAGCAGTACTTC. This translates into CASSLLVLDEQYF.

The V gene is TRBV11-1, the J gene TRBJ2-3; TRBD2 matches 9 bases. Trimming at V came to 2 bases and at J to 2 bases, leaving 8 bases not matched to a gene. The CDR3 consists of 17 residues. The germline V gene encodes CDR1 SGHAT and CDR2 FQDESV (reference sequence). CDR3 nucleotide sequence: TGTGCCAGCAGCTTAAGGGGACTAGCAGTCCCCACAGATACGCAGTATTTT. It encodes CASSLRGLAVPTDTQYF.

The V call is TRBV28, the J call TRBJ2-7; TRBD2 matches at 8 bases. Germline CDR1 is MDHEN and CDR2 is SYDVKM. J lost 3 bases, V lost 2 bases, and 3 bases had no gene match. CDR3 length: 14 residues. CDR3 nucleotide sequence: TGTGCCAGCAGTTTAGCCGGGGGGGACTACGAGCAGTACTTC. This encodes CASSLAGGDYEQYF.

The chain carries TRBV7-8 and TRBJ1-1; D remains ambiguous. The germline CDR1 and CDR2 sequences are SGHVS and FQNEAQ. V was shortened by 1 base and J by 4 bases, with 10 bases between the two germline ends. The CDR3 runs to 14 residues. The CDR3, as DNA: TGTGCCAGCAGCTTAGGTGGGGAAGGCACTGAAGCTTTCTTT. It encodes CASSLGGEGTEAFF. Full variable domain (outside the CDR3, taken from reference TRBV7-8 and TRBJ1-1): GAGVSQSPRYKVAKRGQDVALRCDPISGHVSLFWYQQALGQGPEFLTYFQNEAQLDKSGLPSDRFFAERPEGSVSTLKIQRTQQEDSAVYLCASSLGGEGTEAFFGQGTRLTVV.

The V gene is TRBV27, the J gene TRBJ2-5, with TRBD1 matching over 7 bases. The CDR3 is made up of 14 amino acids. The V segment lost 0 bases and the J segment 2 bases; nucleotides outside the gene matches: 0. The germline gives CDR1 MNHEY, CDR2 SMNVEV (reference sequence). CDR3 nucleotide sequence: TGTGCCAGCAGTTTATCGGGACAGCAAGAGACCCAGTACTTC. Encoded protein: CASSLSGQQETQYF.

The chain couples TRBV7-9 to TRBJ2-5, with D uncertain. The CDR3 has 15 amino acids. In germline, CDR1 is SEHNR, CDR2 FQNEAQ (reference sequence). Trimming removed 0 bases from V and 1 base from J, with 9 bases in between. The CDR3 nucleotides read TGTGCCAGCAGCTTAGCGCTCGGTTTCCAAGAGACCCAGTACTTC. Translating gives CASSLALGFQETQYF.

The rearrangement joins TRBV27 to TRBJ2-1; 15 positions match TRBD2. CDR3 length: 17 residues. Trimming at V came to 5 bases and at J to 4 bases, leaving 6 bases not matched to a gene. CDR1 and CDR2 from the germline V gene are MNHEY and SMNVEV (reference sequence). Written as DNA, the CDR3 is TGTGCCAGCAGTCGACGGACTAGCGGGAGGGAATACAATGAGCAGTTCTTC. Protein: CASSRRTSGREYNEQFF.

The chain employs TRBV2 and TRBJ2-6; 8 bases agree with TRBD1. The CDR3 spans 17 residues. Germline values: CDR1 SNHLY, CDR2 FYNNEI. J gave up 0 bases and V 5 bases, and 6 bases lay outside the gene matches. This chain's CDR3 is CASSTGQGRSGANVLTF. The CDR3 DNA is TGTGCCAGCAGTACCGGACAGGGACGCTCTGGGGCCAACGTCCTGACTTTC.

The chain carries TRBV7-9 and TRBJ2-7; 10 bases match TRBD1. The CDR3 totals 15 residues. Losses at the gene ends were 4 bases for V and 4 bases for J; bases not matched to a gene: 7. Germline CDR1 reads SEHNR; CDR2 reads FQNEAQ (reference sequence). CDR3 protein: CASSSVDRGTYEQYF. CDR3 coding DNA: TGTGCCAGCAGCTCTGTGGACAGGGGGACATACGAGCAGTACTTC.

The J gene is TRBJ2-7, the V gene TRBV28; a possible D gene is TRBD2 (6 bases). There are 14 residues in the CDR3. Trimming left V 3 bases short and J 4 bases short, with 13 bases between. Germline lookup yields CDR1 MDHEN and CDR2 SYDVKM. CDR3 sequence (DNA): TGTGCCAGCAGTTTCAGGGCGGGACCTTACGAGCAGTACTTC. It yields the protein CASSFRAGPYEQYF.

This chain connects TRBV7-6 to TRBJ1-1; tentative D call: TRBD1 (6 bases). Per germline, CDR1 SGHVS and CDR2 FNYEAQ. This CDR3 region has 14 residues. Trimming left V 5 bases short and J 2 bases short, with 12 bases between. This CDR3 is CASSPGAGNTEAFF. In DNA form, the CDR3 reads TGTGCCAGCAGCCCAGGGGCCGGAAACACTGAAGCTTTCTTT.

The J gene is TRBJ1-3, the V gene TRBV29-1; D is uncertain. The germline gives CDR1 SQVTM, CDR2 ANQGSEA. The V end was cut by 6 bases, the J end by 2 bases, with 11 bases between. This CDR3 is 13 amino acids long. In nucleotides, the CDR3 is TGCAGCGTGGTATGGGGTGCTGGAAACACCATATATTTT. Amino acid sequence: CSVVWGAGNTIYF. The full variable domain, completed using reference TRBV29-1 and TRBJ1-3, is SAVISQKPSRDICQRGTSLTIQCQVDSQVTMMFWYRQQPGQSLTLIATANQGSEATYESGFVIDKFPISRPNLTFSTLTVSNMSPEDSSIYLCSVVWGAGNTIYFGEGSWLTVV.

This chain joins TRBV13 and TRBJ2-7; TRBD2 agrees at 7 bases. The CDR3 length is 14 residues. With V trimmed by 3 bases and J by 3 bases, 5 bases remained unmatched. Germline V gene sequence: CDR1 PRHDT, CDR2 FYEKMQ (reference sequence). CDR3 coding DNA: TGTGCCAGCAGCTTCAGCGGGACCAGCTACGAGCAGTACTTC. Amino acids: CASSFSGTSYEQYF. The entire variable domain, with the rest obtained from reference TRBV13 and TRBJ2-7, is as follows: AAGVIQSPRHLIKEKRETATLKCYPIPRHDTVYWYQQGPGQDPQFLISFYEKMQSDKGSIPDRFSAQQFSDYHSELNMSSLELGDSALYFCASSFSGTSYEQYFGPGTRLTVT.

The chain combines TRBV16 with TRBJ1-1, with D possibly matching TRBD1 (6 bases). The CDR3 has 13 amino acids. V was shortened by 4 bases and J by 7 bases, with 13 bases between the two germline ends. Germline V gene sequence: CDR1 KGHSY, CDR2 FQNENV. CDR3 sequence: CASSRWRQDEAFF. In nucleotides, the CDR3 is TGTGCCAGCAGCCGGTGGAGACAGGATGAAGCTTTCTTT.